Listed here are 10 T cell receptor beta chains from one sample, sequenced in a study of cytomegalovirus exposure and HLA in healthy donors. Use of 60 Vbeta and 13 Jbeta primers characterized the PCR. Generated by immunoSEQ multiplex PCR, the TCRdb table keeps only in-frame clones and is missing some. The sample totals roughly 82,000 clones; its top ten clones hold around 1.6%. The sample taken for sequencing was PBMCs. The origin of the receptors is a woman aged 60-75 years in good health and CMV-seronegative.

This chain links TRBV9 with TRBJ1-1, with D possibly being TRBD1 (6 bases). V was pared by 5 bases and J by 5 bases, with 16 bases between. In germline, CDR1 is SGDLS, CDR2 YYNGEE. The CDR3 has 14 residues. Here the CDR3 DNA reads TGTGCCAGCAGAAAACAGGGCACAGGTACTGAAGCTTTCTTT. Translated: CASRKQGTGTEAFF.

The V call is TRBV28, the J call TRBJ2-3; 15 nucleotides match TRBD2. Per the germline V gene, CDR1 is MDHEN and CDR2 is SYDVKM. Germline trimming cut 5 bases from V and 3 bases from J; bases unmatched to any gene: 9. This CDR3 has 18 residues. As DNA, the CDR3 is TGTGCCAGCAGTACCGGGACTAGCGGGAGGCCCACGACAGATACGCAGTATTTT. Its protein is CASSTGTSGRPTTDTQYF.

The V call is TRBV10-3, the J call TRBJ1-1, with 11 nucleotides matching TRBD1. Trimming removed 3 bases from V and 3 bases from J; junction bases left unmatched: 9. This CDR3 region has 17 residues. Germline CDR1 reads ENHRY; CDR2 reads SYGVKD. CDR3 sequence reads: CAISDLGQGAADTEAFF. The CDR3 bases are TGTGCCATCAGTGACCTAGGACAGGGGGCTGCGGACACTGAAGCTTTCTTT.

This chain uses TRBV18 with TRBJ2-1; the match to TRBD2 covers 7 bases. Per germline, CDR1 KGHSH and CDR2 LQKENI. Trimming at V came to 4 bases and at J to 0 bases, leaving 3 bases not matched to a gene. The CDR3 is made up of 15 amino acids. The CDR3 loop reads CASSRAGNSYNEQFF. As DNA, the CDR3 is TGTGCCAGCTCACGAGCGGGAAACTCCTACAATGAGCAGTTCTTC.

This chain joins TRBV5-1 and TRBJ2-3; 7 nucleotides align to TRBD1. V trimming: 4 bases; J trimming: 2 bases; junction bases outside the gene matches: 4. The CDR3 extends over 14 amino acids. Germline CDR1 is SGHRS and CDR2 is YFSETQ. CDR3 amino acids: CASSQGDNTDTQYF. The CDR3 DNA is TGCGCCAGCAGCCAGGGGGACAACACAGATACGCAGTATTTT. The complete variable domain, with remaining parts taken from reference TRBV5-1 and TRBJ2-3, reads KAGVTQTPRYLIKTRGQQVTLSCSPISGHRSVSWYQQTPGQGLQFLFEYFSETQRNKGNFPGRFSGRQFSNSRSEMNVSTLELGDSALYLCASSQGDNTDTQYFGPGTRLTVL.

The chain links TRBV18 to TRBJ2-3, with D possibly TRBD2 on 6 matching bases. V shed 5 bases and J shed 2 bases, with 26 bases lying between them. In germline, CDR1 is KGHSH, CDR2 LQKENI. The CDR3 runs 19 residues. The CDR3 loop reads CASSSSETGTSSLTDTQYF. In nucleotides, the CDR3 is TGTGCCAGCTCATCATCTGAGACCGGGACTTCTTCCCTCACAGATACGCAGTATTTT.

The genes are TRBV12-5 and TRBJ2-7; 9 bases map to TRBD2. Losses at the gene ends were 3 bases for V and 3 bases for J; bases not matched to a gene: 9. This CDR3 region has 16 residues. Looked up from germline, CDR1 is LGHNT and CDR2 is FRNRAP. The CDR3 region has the DNA TGTGCTAGTGGTTTTCAGCGGGAGGTCAATTGCTACGAGCAGTACTTC. Translating gives CASGFQREVNCYEQYF.

The chain recombines TRBV5-6 with TRBJ1-4; no definite D call. Germline V gene data show CDR1 as SGHDT and CDR2 as YYEEEE. V lost 5 bases and J 8 bases, leaving 7 bases between the germline ends. This CDR3 comprises 11 residues. CDR3 residues: CASSRGEKLFF. For the CDR3, the DNA is TGTGCCAGCAGTAGAGGGGAAAAACTGTTTTTT.

A word on this clone: At one of its ends the junction is not consistent with the germline gene, which may arise from a read error. The chain links TRBV7-7 to TRBJ2-2, with D perhaps matching TRBD1 (5 bases). The CDR3 spans 14 residues. Germline-derived CDR1 and CDR2 are SSHAT and FNYEAQ (reference sequence). This CDR3 reads CASSSQANTGELFF. CDR3 sequence (DNA): TGTGCTAGCAGCTCACAGGCGAACACCGGGGAGCTGTTTTTT.

This chain connects TRBV18 to TRBJ2-3; D possibly corresponds to TRBD1 (6 bases). The CDR3 consists of 16 residues. Trimming pared 3 bases from V and 6 bases from J, leaving 19 bases between. Germline-derived CDR1 and CDR2 are KGHSH and LQKENI. The CDR3 region is CASSPPSTGPSDTQYF. In DNA, the CDR3 is TGTGCCAGCTCACCCCCCTCGACAGGTCCTTCGGATACGCAGTATTTT. The entire variable domain, with the rest obtained from reference TRBV18 and TRBJ2-3, is as follows: NAGVMQNPRHLVRRRGQEARLRCSPMKGHSHVYWYRQLPEEGLKFMVYLQKENIIDESGMPKERFSAEFPKEGPSILRIQQVVRGDSAAYFCASSPPSTGPSDTQYFGPGTRLTVL.